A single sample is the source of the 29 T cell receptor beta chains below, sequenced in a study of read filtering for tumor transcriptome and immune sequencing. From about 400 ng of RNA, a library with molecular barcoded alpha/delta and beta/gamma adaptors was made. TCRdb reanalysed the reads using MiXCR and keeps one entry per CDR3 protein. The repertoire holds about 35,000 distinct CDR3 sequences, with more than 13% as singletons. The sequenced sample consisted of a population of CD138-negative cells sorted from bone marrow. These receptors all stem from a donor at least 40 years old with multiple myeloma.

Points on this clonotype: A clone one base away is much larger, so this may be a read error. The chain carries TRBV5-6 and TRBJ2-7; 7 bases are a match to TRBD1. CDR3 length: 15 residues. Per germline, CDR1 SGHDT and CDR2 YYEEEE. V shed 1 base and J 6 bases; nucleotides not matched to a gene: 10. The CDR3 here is CASSLFDRESGEQYF. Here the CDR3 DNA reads TGTGCCAGCAGCTTGTTCGACAGGGAGTCAGGCGAGCAGTACTTC.

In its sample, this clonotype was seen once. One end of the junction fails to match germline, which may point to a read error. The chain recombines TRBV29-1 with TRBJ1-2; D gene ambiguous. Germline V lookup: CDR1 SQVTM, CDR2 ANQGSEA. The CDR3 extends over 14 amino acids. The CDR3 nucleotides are TGCAGCGTCGAAGATCCCAGAAACCTCTATGGCTACACCTTC. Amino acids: CSVEDPRNLYGYTF.

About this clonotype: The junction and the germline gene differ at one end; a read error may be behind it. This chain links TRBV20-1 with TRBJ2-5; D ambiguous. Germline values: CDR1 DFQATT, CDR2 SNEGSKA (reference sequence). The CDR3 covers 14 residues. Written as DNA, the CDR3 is TGCAGTGCTAGAGATCTACCGGCAATAGAGACCCAGCACTTC. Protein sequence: CSARDLPAIETQHF.

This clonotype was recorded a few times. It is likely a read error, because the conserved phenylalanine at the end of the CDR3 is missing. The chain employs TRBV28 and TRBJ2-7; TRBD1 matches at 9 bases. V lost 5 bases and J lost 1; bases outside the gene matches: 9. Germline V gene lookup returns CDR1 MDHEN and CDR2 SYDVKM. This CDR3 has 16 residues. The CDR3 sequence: CASSTTGTGTSYEQYL. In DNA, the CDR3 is TGTGCCAGCAGTACAACCGGGACAGGGACATCCTACGAGCAGTACCTC.

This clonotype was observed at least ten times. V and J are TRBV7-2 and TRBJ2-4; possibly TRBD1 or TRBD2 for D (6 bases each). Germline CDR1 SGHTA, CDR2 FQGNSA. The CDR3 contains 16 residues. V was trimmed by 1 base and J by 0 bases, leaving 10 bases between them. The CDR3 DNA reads TGTGCCAGCAGCTTAGAGGGGGGTTTAGCCAAAAACATTCAGTACTTC. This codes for CASSLEGGLAKNIQYF.

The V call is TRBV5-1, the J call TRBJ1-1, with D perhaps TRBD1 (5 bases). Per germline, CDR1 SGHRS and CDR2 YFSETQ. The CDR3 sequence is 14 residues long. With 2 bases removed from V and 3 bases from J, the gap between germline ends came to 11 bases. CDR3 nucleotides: TGCGCCAGCAGCTTTGTGGGGGGGGACACTGAAGCTTTCTTT. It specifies CASSFVGGDTEAFF. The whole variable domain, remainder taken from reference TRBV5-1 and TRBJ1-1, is KAGVTQTPRYLIKTRGQQVTLSCSPISGHRSVSWYQQTPGQGLQFLFEYFSETQRNKGNFPGRFSGRQFSNSRSEMNVSTLELGDSALYLCASSFVGGDTEAFFGQGTRLTVV.

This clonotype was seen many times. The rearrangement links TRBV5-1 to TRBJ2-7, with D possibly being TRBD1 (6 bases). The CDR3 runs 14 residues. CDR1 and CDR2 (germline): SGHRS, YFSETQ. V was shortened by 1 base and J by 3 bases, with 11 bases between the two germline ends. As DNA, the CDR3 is TGCGCCAGCAGCTTGACCCAGGGGAACTACGAGCAGTACTTC. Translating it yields CASSLTQGNYEQYF.

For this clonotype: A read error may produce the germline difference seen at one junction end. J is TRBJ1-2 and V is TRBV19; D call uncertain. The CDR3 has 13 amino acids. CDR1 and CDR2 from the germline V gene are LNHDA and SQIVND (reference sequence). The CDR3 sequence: CVSNTDPNYGYTF. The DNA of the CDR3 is TGCGTCAGTAACACGGACCCGAACTATGGCTACACCTTC.

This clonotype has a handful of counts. CDR3 sequence: CSVVSGSRDIQYF. DNA for the CDR3: TGCAGCGTTGTTTCGGGCTCGAGGGACATTCAGTACTTC. The chain recombines TRBV29-1 with TRBJ2-4; possible D gene TRBD2, 5 bases. The V end was cut by 4 bases, the J end by 8 bases, with 15 bases between. CDR3 length: 13 amino acids. Germline V gives CDR1 SQVTM, CDR2 ANQGSEA.

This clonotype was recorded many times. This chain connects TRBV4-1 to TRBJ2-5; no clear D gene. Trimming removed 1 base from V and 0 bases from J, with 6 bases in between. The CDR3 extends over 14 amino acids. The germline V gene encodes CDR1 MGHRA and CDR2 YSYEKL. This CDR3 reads CASSQVGNQETQYF. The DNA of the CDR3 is TGCGCCAGCAGCCAAGTCGGCAACCAAGAGACCCAGTACTTC.

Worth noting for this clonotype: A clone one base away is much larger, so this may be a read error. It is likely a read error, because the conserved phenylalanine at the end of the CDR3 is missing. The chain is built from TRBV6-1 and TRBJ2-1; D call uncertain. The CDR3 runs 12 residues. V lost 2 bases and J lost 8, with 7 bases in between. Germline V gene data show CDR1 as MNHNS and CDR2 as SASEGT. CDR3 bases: TGTGCCAGCAGTGAAATTGGCTATGAGCAGTTCCTC. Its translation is CASSEIGYEQFL.

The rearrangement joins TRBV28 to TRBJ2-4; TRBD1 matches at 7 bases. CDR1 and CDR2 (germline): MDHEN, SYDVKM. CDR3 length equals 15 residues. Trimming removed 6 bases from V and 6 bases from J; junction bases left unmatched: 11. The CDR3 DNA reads TGTGCCAGCAGCCCCCTGGGCAGGGGGAGAAACATTCAGTACTTC. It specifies CASSPLGRGRNIQYF.

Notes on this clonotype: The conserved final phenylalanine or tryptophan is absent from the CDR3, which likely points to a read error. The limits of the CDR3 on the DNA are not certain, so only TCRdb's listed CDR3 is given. The CDR3 sequence is CASSLRLAGENEQVY. The chain links TRBV5-4 to TRBJ2-1; TRBD2 is taken as the D call from the table, unchecked against the DNA. Germline values: CDR1 SGHNT, CDR2 YYREEE (reference sequence). Counting both end residues, the CDR3 totals 15 amino acids.

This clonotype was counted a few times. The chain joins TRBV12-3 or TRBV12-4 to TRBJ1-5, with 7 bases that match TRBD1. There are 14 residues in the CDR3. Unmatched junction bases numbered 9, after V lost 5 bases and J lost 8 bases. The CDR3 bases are TGTGCCAGCAGTAGGCGACAGGGATCGGAGCCCCAGCATTTT. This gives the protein CASSRRQGSEPQHF.

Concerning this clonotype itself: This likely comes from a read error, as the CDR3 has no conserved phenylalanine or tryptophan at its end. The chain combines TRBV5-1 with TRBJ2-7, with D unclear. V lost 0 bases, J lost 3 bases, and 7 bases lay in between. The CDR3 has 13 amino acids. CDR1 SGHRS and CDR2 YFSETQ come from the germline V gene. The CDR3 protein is CASSLVSYYEQYL. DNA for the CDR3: TGCGCCAGCAGCTTGGTGAGTTACTACGAGCAGTACCTC.

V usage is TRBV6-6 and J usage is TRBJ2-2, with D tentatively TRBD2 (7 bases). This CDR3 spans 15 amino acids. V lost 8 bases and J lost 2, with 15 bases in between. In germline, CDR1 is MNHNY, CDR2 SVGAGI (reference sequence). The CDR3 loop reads CASAPRGQNTGELFF. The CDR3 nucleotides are TGTGCCAGCGCTCCGCGGGGGCAAAACACCGGGGAGCTGTTTTTT.

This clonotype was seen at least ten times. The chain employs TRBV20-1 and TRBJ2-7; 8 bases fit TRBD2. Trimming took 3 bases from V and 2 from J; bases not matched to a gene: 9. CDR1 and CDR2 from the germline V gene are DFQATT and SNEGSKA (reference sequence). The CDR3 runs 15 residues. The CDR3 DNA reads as TGCAGTGCTAGCGACTGGGCGGGGGGACCCTACGAGCAGTACTTC. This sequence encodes CSASDWAGGPYEQYF.

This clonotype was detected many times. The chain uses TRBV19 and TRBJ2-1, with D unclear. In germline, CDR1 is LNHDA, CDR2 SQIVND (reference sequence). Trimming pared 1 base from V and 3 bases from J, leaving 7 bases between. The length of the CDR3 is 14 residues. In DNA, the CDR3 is TGTGCCAGTAGTATAGGAGCTTTCTACAATGAGCAGTTCTTC. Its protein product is CASSIGAFYNEQFF.

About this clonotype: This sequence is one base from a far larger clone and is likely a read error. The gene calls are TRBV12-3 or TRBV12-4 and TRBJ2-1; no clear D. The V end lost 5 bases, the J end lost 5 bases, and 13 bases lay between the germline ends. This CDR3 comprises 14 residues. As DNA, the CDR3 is TGTGCCAGCAGTCCACTTAACCTTCACAATGAGCAGTTCTTC. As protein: CASSPLNLHNEQFF.

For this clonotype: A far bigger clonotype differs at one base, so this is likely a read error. The CDR3 loop reads CASSLSGIGRTEAFF. The CDR3, as DNA: TGTGCCAGCAGTTTAAGCGGGATAGGGCGGACTGAAGCTTTCTTT. The chain joins TRBV7-9 to TRBJ1-1; D unclear. CDR3 length: 15 residues. V lost 6 bases and J lost 5, with 19 bases in between. CDR1 SEHNR and CDR2 FQNEAQ come from the germline V gene (reference sequence).

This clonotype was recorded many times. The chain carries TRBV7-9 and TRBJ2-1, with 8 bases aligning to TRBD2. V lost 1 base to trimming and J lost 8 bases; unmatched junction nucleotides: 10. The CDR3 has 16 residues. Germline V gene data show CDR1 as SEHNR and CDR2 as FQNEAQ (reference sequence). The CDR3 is CASSLGSGGAYDEQFF. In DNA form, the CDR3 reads TGTGCCAGCAGCTTAGGGTCGGGGGGGGCGTACGATGAGCAGTTCTTC.

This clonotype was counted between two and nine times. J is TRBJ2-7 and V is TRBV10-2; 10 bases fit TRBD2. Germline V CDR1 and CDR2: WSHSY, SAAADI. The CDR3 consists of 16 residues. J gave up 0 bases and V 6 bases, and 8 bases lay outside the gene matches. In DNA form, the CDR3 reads TGCGCCAGCAGGGGGACTAGCGTGAGGAGCTCCTACGAGCAGTACTTC. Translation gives CASRGTSVRSSYEQYF.

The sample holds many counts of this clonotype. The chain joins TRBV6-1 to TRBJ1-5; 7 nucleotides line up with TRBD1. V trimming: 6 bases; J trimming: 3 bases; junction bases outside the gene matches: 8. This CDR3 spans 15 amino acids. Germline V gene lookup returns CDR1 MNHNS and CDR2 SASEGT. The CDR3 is CASSKLQGTNQPQHF. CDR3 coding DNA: TGTGCCAGCAGCAAACTACAGGGGACCAATCAGCCCCAGCATTTT.

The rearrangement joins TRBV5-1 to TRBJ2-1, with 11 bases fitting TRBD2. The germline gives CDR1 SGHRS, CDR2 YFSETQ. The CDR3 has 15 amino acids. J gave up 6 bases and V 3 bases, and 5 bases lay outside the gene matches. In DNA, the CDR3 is TGCGCCAGCAGCTCGGGACTAGCGGCCTTCAATGAGCAGTTCTTC. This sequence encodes CASSSGLAAFNEQFF. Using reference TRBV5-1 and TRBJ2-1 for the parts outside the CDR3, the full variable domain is KAGVTQTPRYLIKTRGQQVTLSCSPISGHRSVSWYQQTPGQGLQFLFEYFSETQRNKGNFPGRFSGRQFSNSRSEMNVSTLELGDSALYLCASSSGLAAFNEQFFGPGTRLTVL.

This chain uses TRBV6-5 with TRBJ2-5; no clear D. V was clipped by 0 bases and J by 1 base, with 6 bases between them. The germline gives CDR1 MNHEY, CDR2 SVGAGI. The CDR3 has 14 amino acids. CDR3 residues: CASSYSATQETQYF. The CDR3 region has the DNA TGTGCCAGCAGTTACTCAGCGACCCAAGAGACCCAGTACTTC.

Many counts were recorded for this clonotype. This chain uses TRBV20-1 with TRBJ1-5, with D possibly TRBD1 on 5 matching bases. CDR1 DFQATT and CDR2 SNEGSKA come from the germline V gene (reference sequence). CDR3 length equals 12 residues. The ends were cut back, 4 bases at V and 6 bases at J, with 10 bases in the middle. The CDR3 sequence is CSANSGSQPQHF. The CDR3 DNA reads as TGCAGTGCTAATTCAGGGAGTCAGCCCCAGCATTTT.

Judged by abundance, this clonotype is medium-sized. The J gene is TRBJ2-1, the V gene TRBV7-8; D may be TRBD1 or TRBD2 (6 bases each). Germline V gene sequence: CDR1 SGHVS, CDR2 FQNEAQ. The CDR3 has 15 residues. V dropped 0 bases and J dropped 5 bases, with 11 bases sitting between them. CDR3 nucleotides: TGTGCCAGCAGCTTAGCGGGGGGCAGGGACAATGAGCAGTTCTTC. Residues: CASSLAGGRDNEQFF.

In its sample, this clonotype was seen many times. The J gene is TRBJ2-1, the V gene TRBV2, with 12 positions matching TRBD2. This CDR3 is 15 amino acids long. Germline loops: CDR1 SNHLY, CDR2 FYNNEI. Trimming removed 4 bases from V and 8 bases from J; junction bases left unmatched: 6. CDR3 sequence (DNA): TGTGCCAGCAGTGCCTCTAGCGGGAGGGCCGATGAGCAGTTCTTC. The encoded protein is CASSASSGRADEQFF. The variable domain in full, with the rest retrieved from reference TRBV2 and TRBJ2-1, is EPEVTQTPSHQVTQMGQEVILRCVPISNHLYFYWYRQILGQKVEFLVSFYNNEISEKSEIFDDQFSVERPDGSNFTLKIRSTKLEDSAMYFCASSASSGRADEQFFGPGTRLTVL.

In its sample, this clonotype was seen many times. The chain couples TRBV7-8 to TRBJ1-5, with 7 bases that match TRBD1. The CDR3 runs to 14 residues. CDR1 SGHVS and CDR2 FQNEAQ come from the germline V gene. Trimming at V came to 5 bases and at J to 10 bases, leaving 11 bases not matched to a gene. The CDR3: CASSRDRAGRPQHF. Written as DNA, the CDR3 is TGTGCCAGCAGCCGTGACAGGGCAGGTCGTCCCCAGCATTTT.